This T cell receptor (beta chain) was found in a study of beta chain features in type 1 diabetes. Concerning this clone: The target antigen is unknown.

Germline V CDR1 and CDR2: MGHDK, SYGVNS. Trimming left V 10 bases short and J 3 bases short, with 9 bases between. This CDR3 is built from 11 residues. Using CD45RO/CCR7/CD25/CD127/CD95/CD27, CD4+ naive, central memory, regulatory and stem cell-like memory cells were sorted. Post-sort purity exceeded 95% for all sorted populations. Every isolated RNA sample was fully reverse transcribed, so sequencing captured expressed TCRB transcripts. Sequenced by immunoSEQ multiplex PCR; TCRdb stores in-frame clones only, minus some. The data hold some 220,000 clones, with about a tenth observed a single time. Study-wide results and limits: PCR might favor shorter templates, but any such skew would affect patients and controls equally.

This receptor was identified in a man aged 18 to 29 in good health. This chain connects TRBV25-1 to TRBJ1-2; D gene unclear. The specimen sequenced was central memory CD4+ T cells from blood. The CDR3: CAIRGDYGYTF. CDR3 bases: TGTGCCATCCGGGGAGACTATGGCTACACCTTC.